A single TCR beta chain is shown here with its context. These data originate in a study of shared clonotypes between healthy human individuals. Study in general: Three plates were used per donor for CD4 naive, three for CD4 memory, two for CD8 naive and one for CD8 memory.

Method: immunoSEQ multiplex PCR; TCRdb's copy keeps in-frame clones and lacks some. The sample lists roughly 2.4 million clones, around 95% occurring once. V was shortened by 1 base and J by 8 bases, with 8 bases between the two germline ends. The CDR3 extends over 13 amino acids. Germline V lookup: CDR1 LGHNA, CDR2 YSLEER. The V and J genes are TRBV4-3 and TRBJ1-4; unclear D gene. This TCR was sampled from a man younger than 35 in good health. The specimen was naive CD4+ T cells sorted from blood. Subset defined: CD45RA+ positively selected. The CDR3 DNA sequence: TGCGCCAGCAGCCAAGTCCGGGAAGAAAAACTGTTTTTT. Amino acids: CASSQVREEKLFF.